These T cell receptor beta chains were read from a single sample in a study of blood T cell repertoires in COVID-19. Profiling relied on immunoSEQ multiplex PCR, and the TCRdb table lists in-frame clones only, not all of them. The top ten clones hold roughly 2.3% of a sample with 70,000 to 95,000 clones, roughly nine tenths of them seen once. Sequenced sample: peripheral blood. These receptors were collected from a man aged 50 to 59 with acute or convalescent COVID-19. The CDR3 runs from the conserved cysteine through the conserved F or W. The order of the fields is V gene, J gene, CDR3 length, D gene, clone size, CDR3 protein, CDR3 DNA. D genes are given only for firm matches. Size is stated for part of the rows, as once, few or many counts, or as a class when the clone is expanded.

TRBV12-3/TRBV12-4	TRBJ1-2	13	-	-	CASSSGQSYGYTF	TGTGCCAGCAGTTCAGGACAGTCCTATGGCTACACCTTC
TRBV10-3	TRBJ2-3	12	TRBD2	-	CATGGAADTQYF	TGTGCCACCGGGGGGGCCGCAGATACGCAGTATTTT
TRBV7-9	TRBJ1-4	15	-	-	CASSPGNHDNEKLFF	TGTGCCAGCAGCCCCGGGAATCACGATAATGAAAAACTGTTTTTT
TRBV4-1	TRBJ1-2	15	-	-	CASSQQTGLNYGYTF	TGCGCCAGCAGCCAGCAGACAGGACTTAACTATGGCTACACCTTC
TRBV7-9	TRBJ1-1	11	-	-	CASSSPTEAFF	TGTGCCAGCAGCAGCCCCACTGAAGCTTTCTTT
TRBV27	TRBJ1-5	13	-	-	CASSLQVNQPQHF	TGTGCCAGCAGTTTACAGGTCAATCAGCCCCAGCATTTT
TRBV5-1	TRBJ2-5	13	-	-	CASSLRSQETQYF	TGCGCCAGCAGCTTGAGGAGCCAAGAGACCCAGTACTTC
TRBV7-9	TRBJ2-7	14	TRBD2	-	CASSPGLAGIKQYF	TGTGCCAGCAGCCCCGGACTAGCGGGAATCAAGCAGTACTTC
TRBV7-2	TRBJ1-5	15	-	-	CASSLESAGNQPQHF	TGTGCCAGCAGCTTAGAATCGGCGGGCAATCAGCCCCAGCATTTT
TRBV5-3	TRBJ1-4	13	-	-	CARINTDSGKLFF	TGTGCCAGAATAAACACGGATTCGGGGAAACTGTTTTTT
TRBV28	TRBJ2-7	13	TRBD2	-	CASSILAGAEQYF	TGTGCCAGCAGTATACTAGCGGGAGCCGAGCAGTACTTC
TRBV4-1	TRBJ1-4	16	-	-	CASSQGWGGAEVELFF	TGCGCCAGCAGCCAAGGTTGGGGGGGCGCCGAGGTAGAACTGTTTTTT
TRBV11-2	TRBJ2-5	16	-	-	CASRSVEGSHQETQYF	TGTGCCAGCAGGTCGGTTGAGGGCAGCCACCAAGAGACCCAGTACTTC
TRBV11-1	TRBJ2-2	15	-	-	CASSFSGAGTGELFF	TGTGCCAGCAGCTTTTCTGGGGCGGGGACCGGGGAGCTGTTTTTT
TRBV3-1/TRBV3-2	TRBJ2-5	15	TRBD2	-	CASSQYSSGGGTQYF	TGTGCCAGCAGCCAGTATTCTAGCGGGGGAGGGACCCAGTACTTC
TRBV5-1	TRBJ1-6	18	TRBD1	-	CASRRDSYSASYNSPLHF	TGCGCCAGCAGACGGGACAGCTACTCTGCCTCCTATAATTCACCCCTCCACTTT
TRBV7-2	TRBJ2-1	15	-	-	CASSYRSKSDNEQFF	TGTGCCAGCAGCTATCGGTCTAAGTCCGACAATGAGCAGTTCTTC
TRBV5-1	TRBJ1-4	15	-	-	CASSLVPGQGEKLFF	TGCGCCAGCAGCTTGGTCCCAGGGCAGGGGGAAAAACTGTTTTTT
TRBV7-3	TRBJ2-1	15	TRBD1	-	CASSLGQVGANEQFF	TGTGCCAGCAGCCTCGGACAGGTTGGGGCCAATGAGCAGTTCTTC
TRBV25-1	TRBJ2-3	14	TRBD2	-	CASSGSGTPDTQYF	TGTGCCAGCAGTGGTAGCGGGACCCCAGATACGCAGTATTTT
TRBV7-6	TRBJ1-6	14	-	-	CASSRRQNNSPLHF	TGTGCCAGCAGCCGGAGACAGAATAATTCACCCCTCCACTTT
TRBV6-2/TRBV6-3	TRBJ2-3	19	TRBD1	-	CASSYSFRLGQGLTDTQYF	TGTGCCAGCAGTTACTCTTTTCGATTAGGACAGGGGCTCACAGATACGCAGTATTTT
TRBV5-1	TRBJ1-4	14	TRBD1	once	CASSSGQGNEKLFF	TGCGCCAGCAGCTCCGGACAGGGTAATGAAAAACTGTTTTTT
TRBV3-1/TRBV3-2	TRBJ1-5	16	-	-	CASSQHPVIGNQPQHF	TGTGCCAGCAGCCAACACCCCGTAATAGGCAATCAGCCCCAGCATTTT
TRBV6-5	TRBJ1-1	15	TRBD1	-	CASSGQRVGRTEAFF	TGTGCCAGCTCGGGACAGAGGGTTGGAAGGACTGAAGCTTTCTTT
TRBV18	TRBJ2-3	18	TRBD2	few	CASSTTALAGGRTDTQYF	TGTGCCAGCTCAACCACAGCCCTAGCGGGGGGGCGGACAGATACGCAGTATTTT
TRBV2	TRBJ1-4	15	-	-	CASRGTQATNEKLFF	TGTGCCTCAAGAGGGACACAGGCAACTAATGAAAAACTGTTTTTT
TRBV27	TRBJ1-5	13	-	-	CASSSQYNQPQHF	TGTGCCAGCAGTTCTCAGTACAATCAGCCCCAGCATTTT
TRBV6-5	TRBJ1-6	13	-	-	CASGRRGDSPLHF	TGTGCCAGCGGGCGGCGGGGGGATTCACCCCTCCACTTT
TRBV5-1	TRBJ2-7	11	-	-	CASSYGQEQYF	TGCGCCAGCAGCTATGGGCAAGAGCAGTACTTC
TRBV7-9	TRBJ2-5	14	-	-	CASSLESSWETQYF	TGTGCCAGCAGCTTAGAGAGTAGTTGGGAGACCCAGTACTTC
TRBV7-6	TRBJ1-5	15	-	-	CASSSGATSNQPQHF	TGTGCCAGCAGCTCAGGGGCGACCAGCAATCAGCCCCAGCATTTT
TRBV24-1	TRBJ2-3	12	-	-	CATGEGTDTQYF	TGTGCCACAGGGGAAGGCACAGATACGCAGTATTTT
TRBV7-2	TRBJ1-5	13	-	few	CASSTTVLQPQHF	TGTGCCAGCAGCACGACAGTTTTACAGCCCCAGCATTTT
TRBV11-2	TRBJ1-4	15	-	-	CASSLDNTENEKLFF	TGTGCCAGCAGCTTAGATAACACGGAGAATGAAAAACTGTTTTTT
TRBV7-9	TRBJ2-2	11	-	-	CASSTYGELFF	TGTGCCAGCAGCACTTATGGGGAGCTGTTTTTT
TRBV11-3	TRBJ2-3	16	TRBD2	few	CASSLSSGGATDTQYF	TGTGCCAGCAGCTTATCATCGGGGGGGGCGACAGATACGCAGTATTTT
TRBV30	TRBJ2-5	18	TRBD2	few	CAWSPRGLAGMYQETQYF	TGTGCCTGGAGTCCGCGGGGACTAGCGGGGATGTACCAAGAGACCCAGTACTTC
TRBV11-3	TRBJ2-1	15	TRBD2	once	CASSLGLAGYNEQFF	TGTGCCAGCAGCTTAGGGCTAGCGGGGTACAATGAGCAGTTCTTC
TRBV6-5	TRBJ1-4	14	-	-	CASSVGGTGEKLFF	TGTGCCAGCAGCGTTGGGGGGACGGGGGAAAAACTGTTTTTT
TRBV18	TRBJ2-7	14	TRBD2	-	CASSSSGRSYEQYF	TGTGCCAGCTCATCTAGCGGGAGGTCTTACGAGCAGTACTTC
TRBV4-1	TRBJ1-3	16	-	-	CASTSDPGLSGNTIYF	TGCGCCAGCACCTCGGATCCGGGACTTTCTGGAAACACCATATATTTT
TRBV11-2	TRBJ1-1	13	TRBD1	-	CASSQDRGTEAFF	TGTGCCAGCAGCCAAGACAGGGGGACTGAAGCTTTCTTT
TRBV9	TRBJ1-5	11	-	-	CASGDNQPQHF	TGTGCCAGCGGAGACAATCAGCCCCAGCATTTT
TRBV2	TRBJ1-5	12	-	-	CASSLPNQPQHF	TGTGCCAGCAGTCTCCCCAATCAGCCCCAGCATTTT
TRBV28	TRBJ1-4	15	-	-	CASSGGGSTNEKLFF	TGTGCCAGCAGTGGGGGGGGATCAACTAATGAAAAACTGTTTTTT
TRBV7-3	TRBJ1-1	14	-	-	CASSLSGGNTEAFF	TGTGCCAGCAGCTTAAGCGGAGGGAACACTGAAGCTTTCTTT
TRBV29-1	TRBJ2-1	11	-	-	CSVQKRNEQFF	TGCAGCGTCCAAAAGAGGAATGAGCAGTTCTTC
TRBV3-1/TRBV3-2	TRBJ2-7	14	TRBD2	-	CASSQNSGRGEQYF	TGTGCCAGCAGCCAAAATAGCGGGAGAGGGGAGCAGTACTTC
TRBV7-2	TRBJ1-5	14	TRBD1	-	CASSLAGTGQPQHF	TGTGCCAGCAGCTTAGCCGGGACAGGGCAGCCCCAGCATTTT